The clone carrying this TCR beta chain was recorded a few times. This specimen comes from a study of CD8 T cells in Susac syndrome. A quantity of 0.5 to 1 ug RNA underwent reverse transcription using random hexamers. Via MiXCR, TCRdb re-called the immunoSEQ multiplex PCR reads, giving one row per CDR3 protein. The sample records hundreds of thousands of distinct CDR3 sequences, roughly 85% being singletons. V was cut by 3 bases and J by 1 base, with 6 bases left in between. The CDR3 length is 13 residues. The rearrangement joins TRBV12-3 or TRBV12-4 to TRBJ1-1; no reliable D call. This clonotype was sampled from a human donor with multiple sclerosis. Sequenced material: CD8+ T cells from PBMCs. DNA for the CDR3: TGTGCCAGCAGTTTCGGGGAGAACACTGAAGCTTTCTTT. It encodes CASSFGENTEAFF.